This T cell receptor (beta chain) emerged from a study of breast tumors, draining lymph nodes, adjacent tissues. The V segment lost 4 bases and the J segment 5 bases; nucleotides outside the gene matches: 3. The CDR3 has 13 residues. Germline assignment: CDR1 LNHDA and CDR2 SQIVND (reference sequence). Each CDR3 protein is one row after TCRdb ran MiXCR on the multiplex PCR reads. This table holds about 200,000 distinct CDR3 sequences, around 35% found once. Axillary draining lymph nodes of breast cancer patients supplied the node samples. Comments on this clonotype: Its specificity is not known.

Study results and limitations: Tumor repertoires ranked between lymph nodes and nontumor tissue in diversity, with V and J gene preferences. The lymph node origin of tumor T cells was framed as consistent with a hypothesis, not demonstrated.

This rearrangement joins TRBV19 to TRBJ1-1; TRBD1 matches at 8 bases. The sequenced material came from axillary lymph node tissue. The TCR sequence derives from a female donor with breast cancer. Some clones in this sample may be carry-over from other donors' samples. CDR3 coding DNA: TGTGCCAGTAGTAAGGACAGGGATACTGAAGCTTTCTTT. Translating it yields CASSKDRDTEAFF.